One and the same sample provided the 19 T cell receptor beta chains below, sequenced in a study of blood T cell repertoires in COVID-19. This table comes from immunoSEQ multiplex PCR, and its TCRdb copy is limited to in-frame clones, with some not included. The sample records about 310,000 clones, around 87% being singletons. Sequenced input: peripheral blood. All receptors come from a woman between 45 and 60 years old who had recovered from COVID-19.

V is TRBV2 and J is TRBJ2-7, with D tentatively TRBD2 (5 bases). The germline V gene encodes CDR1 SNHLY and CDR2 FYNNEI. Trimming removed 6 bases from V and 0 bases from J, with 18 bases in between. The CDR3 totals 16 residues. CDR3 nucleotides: TGTGCCAGCAGCCCCCTAGACGGGGTGAGCTCCTACGAGCAGTACTTC. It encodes CASSPLDGVSSYEQYF.

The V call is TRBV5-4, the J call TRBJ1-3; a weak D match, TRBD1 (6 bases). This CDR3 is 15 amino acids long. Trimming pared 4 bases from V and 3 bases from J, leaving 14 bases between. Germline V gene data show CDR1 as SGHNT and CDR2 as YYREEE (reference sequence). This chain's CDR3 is CASSRSQGSGNTIYF. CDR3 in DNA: TGTGCCAGCAGCCGGTCTCAGGGGAGTGGAAACACCATATATTTT.

CDR3 nucleotide sequence: TGCGCCAGCAGCTTGGGGACAGGAGTCGGGGGAGGAGAGCAGTACTTC. Protein sequence: CASSLGTGVGGGEQYF. This chain joins TRBV5-1 and TRBJ2-7, with D possibly being TRBD1 (7 bases). With 0 bases removed from V and 7 bases from J, the gap between germline ends came to 20 bases. This CDR3 is built from 16 residues. Germline CDR1 reads SGHRS; CDR2 reads YFSETQ.

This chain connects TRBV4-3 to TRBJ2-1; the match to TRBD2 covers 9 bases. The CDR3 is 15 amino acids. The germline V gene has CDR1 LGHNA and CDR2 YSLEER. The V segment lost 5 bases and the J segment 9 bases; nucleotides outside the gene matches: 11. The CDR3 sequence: CASSAKIAGVTEQFF. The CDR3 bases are TGCGCCAGCAGCGCTAAGATAGCGGGAGTAACTGAGCAGTTCTTC.

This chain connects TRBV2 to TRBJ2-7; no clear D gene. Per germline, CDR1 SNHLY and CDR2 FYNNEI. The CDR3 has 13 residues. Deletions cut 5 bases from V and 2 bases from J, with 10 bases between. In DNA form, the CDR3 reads TGTGCCAGCAGTCTCGACTGGACCTACGAGCAGTACTTC. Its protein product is CASSLDWTYEQYF.

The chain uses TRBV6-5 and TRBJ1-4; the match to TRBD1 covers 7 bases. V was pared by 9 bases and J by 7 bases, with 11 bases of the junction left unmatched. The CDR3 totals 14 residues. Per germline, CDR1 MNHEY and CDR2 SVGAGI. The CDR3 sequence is CASSTGRWGEKLFF. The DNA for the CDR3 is TGTGCCAGTTCGACAGGGCGCTGGGGTGAAAAACTGTTTTTT.

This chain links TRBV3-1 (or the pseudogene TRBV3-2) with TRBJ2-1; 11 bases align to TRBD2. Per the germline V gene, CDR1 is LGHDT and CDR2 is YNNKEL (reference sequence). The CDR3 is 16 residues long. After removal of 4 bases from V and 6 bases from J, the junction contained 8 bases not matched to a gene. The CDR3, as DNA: TGTGCCAGCAGCCCCATGGGACTAGCGGTCTCCAATGAGCAGTTCTTC. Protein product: CASSPMGLAVSNEQFF.

The CDR3 loop reads CATSRDESLLQNEKLFF. CDR3 DNA: TGTGCCACCAGCAGAGATGAAAGCCTTTTACAGAATGAAAAACTGTTTTTT. The chain joins TRBV15 to TRBJ1-4; D gene unclear. The germline V gene has CDR1 LNHNV and CDR2 YYDKDF (reference sequence). The CDR3 totals 17 residues. Between the trimmed V and J ends, which lost 0 bases and 5 bases, there was a span of 16 bases.

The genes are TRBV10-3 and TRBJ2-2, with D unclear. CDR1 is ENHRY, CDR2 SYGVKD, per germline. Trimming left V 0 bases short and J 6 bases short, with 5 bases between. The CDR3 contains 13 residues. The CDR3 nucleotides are TGTGCCATCAGTGAGTCGTCTCCCGGGGAGCTGTTTTTT. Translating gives CAISESSPGELFF.

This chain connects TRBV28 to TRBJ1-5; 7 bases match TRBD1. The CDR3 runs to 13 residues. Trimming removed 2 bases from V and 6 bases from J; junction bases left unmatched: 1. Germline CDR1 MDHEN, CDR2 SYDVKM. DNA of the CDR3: TGTGCCAGCAGTTTAAAGGGGGCTCAGCCCCAGCATTTT. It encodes CASSLKGAQPQHF.

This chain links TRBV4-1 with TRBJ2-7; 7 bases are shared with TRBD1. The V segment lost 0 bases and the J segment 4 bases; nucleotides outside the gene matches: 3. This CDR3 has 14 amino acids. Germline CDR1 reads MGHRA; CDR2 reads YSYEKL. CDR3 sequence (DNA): TGCGCCAGCAGCCAAGATCAACAGGGGTACGAGCAGTACTTC. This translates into CASSQDQQGYEQYF.

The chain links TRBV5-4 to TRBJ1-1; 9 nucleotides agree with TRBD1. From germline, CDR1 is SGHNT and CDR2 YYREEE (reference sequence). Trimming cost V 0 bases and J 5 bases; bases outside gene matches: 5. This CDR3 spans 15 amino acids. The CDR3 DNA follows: TGTGCCAGCAGCTTGGCGGGGACAGGGTTGACTGAAGCTTTCTTT. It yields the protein CASSLAGTGLTEAFF. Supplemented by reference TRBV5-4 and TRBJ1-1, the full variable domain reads ETGVTQSPTHLIKTRGQQVTLRCSSQSGHNTVSWYQQALGQGPQFIFQYYREEENGRGNFPPRFSGLQFPNYSSELNVNALELDDSALYLCASSLAGTGLTEAFFGQGTRLTVV.

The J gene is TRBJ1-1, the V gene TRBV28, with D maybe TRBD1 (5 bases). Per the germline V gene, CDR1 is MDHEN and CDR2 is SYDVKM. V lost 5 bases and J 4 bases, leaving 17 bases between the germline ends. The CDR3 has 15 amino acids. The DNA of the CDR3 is TGTGCCAGCAGTCCCGGGGGGAGGCCTCGCACTGAAGCTTTCTTT. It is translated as CASSPGGRPRTEAFF.

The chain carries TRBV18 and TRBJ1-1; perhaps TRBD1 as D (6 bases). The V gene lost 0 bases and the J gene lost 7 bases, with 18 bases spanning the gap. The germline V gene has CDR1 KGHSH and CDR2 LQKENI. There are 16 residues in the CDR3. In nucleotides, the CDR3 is TGTGCCAGCTCACCACCGCGGACAGCCGACAACGGTGAAGCTTTCTTT. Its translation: CASSPPRTADNGEAFF.

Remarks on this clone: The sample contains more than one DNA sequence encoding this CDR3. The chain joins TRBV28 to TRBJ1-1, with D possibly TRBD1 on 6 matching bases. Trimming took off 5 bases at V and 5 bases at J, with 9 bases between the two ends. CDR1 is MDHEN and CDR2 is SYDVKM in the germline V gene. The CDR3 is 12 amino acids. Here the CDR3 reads CASSLRGTEAFF. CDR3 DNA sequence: TGTGCCAGCAGTCTCAGGGGTACTGAAGCTTTCTTT. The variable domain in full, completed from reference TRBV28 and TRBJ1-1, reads DVKVTQSSRYLVKRTGEKVFLECVQDMDHENMFWYRQDPGLGLRLIYFSYDVKMKEKGDIPEGYSVSREKKERFSLILESASTNQTSMYLCASSLRGTEAFFGQGTRLTVV.

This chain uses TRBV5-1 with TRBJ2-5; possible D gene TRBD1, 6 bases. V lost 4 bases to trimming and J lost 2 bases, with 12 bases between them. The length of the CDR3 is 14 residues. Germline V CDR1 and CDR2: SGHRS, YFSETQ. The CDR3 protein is CASSPGVAQETQYF. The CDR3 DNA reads TGCGCCAGCAGCCCAGGGGTAGCTCAAGAGACCCAGTACTTC.

Here the CDR3 reads CASSPSWEGEDEQFF. As DNA, the CDR3 is TGTGCCAGCAGCCCCTCGTGGGAGGGGGAGGATGAGCAGTTCTTC. The chain recombines TRBV11-2 with TRBJ2-1; tentatively, D is TRBD2 (7 bases). V lost 5 bases, J lost 8 bases, and 19 bases lay in between. The CDR3 spans 15 residues. Germline assignment: CDR1 SGHAT and CDR2 FQNNGV.

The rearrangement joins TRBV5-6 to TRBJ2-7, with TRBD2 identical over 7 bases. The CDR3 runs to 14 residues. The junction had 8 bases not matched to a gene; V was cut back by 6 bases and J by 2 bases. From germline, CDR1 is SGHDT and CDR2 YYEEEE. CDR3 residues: CASILLAAAYEQYF. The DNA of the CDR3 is TGTGCCAGCATCCTTCTAGCGGCTGCCTACGAGCAGTACTTC.

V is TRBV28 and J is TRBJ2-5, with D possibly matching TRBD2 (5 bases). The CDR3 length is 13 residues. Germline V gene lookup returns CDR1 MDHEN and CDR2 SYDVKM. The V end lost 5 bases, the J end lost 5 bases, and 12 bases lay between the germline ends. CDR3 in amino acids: CASSAAGMETQYF. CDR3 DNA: TGTGCCAGCAGTGCGGCCGGGATGGAGACCCAGTACTTC.